This T cell receptor beta chain was recorded in a study of beta chain features in type 1 diabetes. Whole-study findings and limits: The study found moderately but significantly shorter TCRB CDR3s in all four CD4+ subsets of Type 1 diabetes patients.

The sequenced template was cDNA made from the entire isolated RNA. Sequencing used immunoSEQ multiplex PCR; TCRdb keeps in-frame clones, though not all of them. The sample contains under 400,000 clones, around 12% of which appear only once. The sample holds a few counts of this clone. Antigen: not known. The CDR3 is made up of 16 amino acids. J gave up 3 bases and V 0 bases, and 6 bases lay outside the gene matches. The germline V gene has CDR1 SGDLS and CDR2 YYNGEE. This chain uses TRBV9 with TRBJ2-3, with 8 bases fitting TRBD1. The source of this sequence is a woman aged 18-29 years with type 1 diabetes. What was sequenced was naive CD4+ T cells from blood. The CDR3 loop is CASSVGLDRGTDTQYF. In nucleotides, the CDR3 is TGTGCCAGCAGCGTAGGCCTTGACAGGGGTACAGATACGCAGTATTTT.